Each of the 20 T cell receptor beta chains below was sequenced from the same sample in a study of blood T cell repertoires in COVID-19. The assay was immunoSEQ multiplex PCR, and TCRdb's table has in-frame clones only and misses some. The data hold around 200,000 clones, with around 89% observed a single time. Sequenced input: PBMCs or T cells enriched from blood (not recorded which). The receptors shown here come from a woman between 18 and 30 years old who had recovered from COVID-19.

The DNA for the CDR3 is TGTGCCAGCAGCTGGACAGGGGAAGCCGGAAACACCATATATTTT. Translation gives CASSWTGEAGNTIYF. The chain joins TRBV11-2 to TRBJ1-3, with TRBD1 matching over 9 bases. The J segment lost 4 bases and the V segment lost 4 bases, leaving 5 bases of the junction unmatched. The germline V gene has CDR1 SGHAT and CDR2 FQNNGV. This CDR3 has 15 residues.

V and J are TRBV2 and TRBJ1-1; D might be TRBD1 (5 bases). V shed 4 bases and J shed 0 bases, with 12 bases lying between them. CDR3 length equals 15 residues. Germline V lookup: CDR1 SNHLY, CDR2 FYNNEI. This CDR3 reads CASSARGEMNTEAFF. The CDR3 DNA reads as TGTGCCAGCAGTGCTAGGGGCGAAATGAACACTGAAGCTTTCTTT.

V gene TRBV10-1 combines with J gene TRBJ2-4; D gene unclear. The CDR3 is 12 residues long. Trimming removed 3 bases at V and 8 bases at J, with 8 bases between. The V gene's germline CDR1 is WNHNN and CDR2 SYGVQD (reference sequence). CDR3: CASSDIEDIQYF. In nucleotides, the CDR3 is TGCGCCAGCAGTGATATAGAAGACATTCAGTACTTC.

This chain joins TRBV30 and TRBJ2-1, with TRBD1 as a possible D gene (6 bases). Germline V CDR1 and CDR2: GTSNPN, SVGIG (reference sequence). This CDR3 is built from 16 residues. The V end lost 0 bases, the J end lost 0 bases, and 12 bases lay between the germline ends. This CDR3 is CAWSVRTASSYNEQFF. DNA of the CDR3: TGTGCCTGGAGTGTCAGGACAGCTAGCTCCTACAATGAGCAGTTCTTC.

The rearrangement uses TRBV9 and TRBJ2-5, with 9 nucleotides matching TRBD1. This CDR3 has 15 residues. V lost 2 bases and J lost 3; bases outside the gene matches: 5. Germline lookup yields CDR1 SGDLS and CDR2 YYNGEE. CDR3 nucleotide sequence: TGTGCCAGCAGCGTCCCGGACAGGGGCAAAGAGACCCAGTACTTC. It yields the protein CASSVPDRGKETQYF. The full variable domain, in which reference TRBV9 and TRBJ2-5 provide the parts outside the CDR3, is DSGVTQTPKHLITATGQRVTLRCSPRSGDLSVYWYQQSLDQGLQFLIQYYNGEERAKGNILERFSAQQFPDLHSELNLSSLELGDSALYFCASSVPDRGKETQYFGPGTRLLVL.

This clone was recorded only once. This chain joins TRBV5-8 and TRBJ2-5; 13 positions match TRBD2. This CDR3 is 15 amino acids long. V was clipped by 4 bases and J by 3 bases; unmatched bases: 3. Germline CDR1 SGHTS, CDR2 YDEGEE. The CDR3 bases are TGTGCCAGCAGCCCGGGACTAGCGGGGAAAGAGACCCAGTACTTC. Translated, it gives CASSPGLAGKETQYF.

The chain recombines TRBV6-1 with TRBJ2-7; tentative D call: TRBD2 (5 bases). This CDR3 comprises 15 residues. Trimming stripped 2 bases from V and 4 bases from J, with 15 bases between. Germline-derived CDR1 and CDR2 are MNHNS and SASEGT. The DNA for the CDR3 is TGTGCCAGCAGTGAATTAGTGGGAGCTAATTACGAGCAGTACTTC. Amino acid sequence: CASSELVGANYEQYF.

CDR3 residues: CASTLGLAGRSGYEQYF. CDR3 DNA sequence: TGCGCCAGCACCCTGGGACTAGCGGGACGTAGTGGCTACGAGCAGTACTTC. The V call is TRBV5-1, the J call TRBJ2-7; TRBD2 aligns across 13 bases. The length of the CDR3 is 17 residues. Trimming removed 6 bases from V and 3 bases from J; junction bases left unmatched: 12. The V gene's germline CDR1 is SGHRS and CDR2 YFSETQ.

Here the CDR3 reads CASSLFRVGSGANVLTF. In DNA form, the CDR3 reads TGTGCCAGCAGCCTATTCAGGGTTGGGTCTGGGGCCAACGTCCTGACTTTC. V and J are TRBV7-3 and TRBJ2-6, with TRBD1 as a possible D gene (5 bases). This CDR3 region has 17 residues. CDR1 and CDR2 from the germline V gene are SGHTA and FQGTGA. The V end lost 5 bases, the J end lost 1 base, and 15 bases lay between the germline ends.

The rearrangement uses TRBV7-3 and TRBJ2-3, with D possibly matching TRBD2 (5 bases). Germline assignment: CDR1 SGHTA and CDR2 FQGTGA. The CDR3 covers 15 residues. Trimming shortened V by 4 bases and J by 4 bases, and 15 bases separated the two germline ends. CDR3 DNA sequence: TGTGCCAGCAGCTCAAGTAAGGGAGTCGCAGATACGCAGTATTTT. It encodes CASSSSKGVADTQYF.

The chain carries TRBV10-3 and TRBJ2-2; D might be TRBD2 (6 bases). Germline V CDR1 and CDR2: ENHRY, SYGVKD. The V gene lost 10 bases and the J gene lost 5 bases, with 11 bases spanning the gap. This CDR3 has 12 amino acids. The CDR3: CATARGTGELFF. As DNA, the CDR3 is TGTGCCACCGCTCGGGGGACCGGGGAGCTGTTTTTT.

This clone was counted only a few times. The chain employs TRBV4-1 and TRBJ2-7; 10 positions agree with TRBD1. V shed 2 bases and J 6 bases; nucleotides not matched to a gene: 13. The CDR3 has 17 residues. Germline loops: CDR1 MGHRA, CDR2 YSYEKL. The CDR3 sequence is CASSQSKTGTGVSEQYF. As DNA, the CDR3 is TGCGCCAGCAGCCAATCAAAAACCGGGACAGGGGTTTCCGAGCAGTACTTC.

About this clone: The junction and the germline gene differ at one end; a read error may be behind it. The chain joins TRBV10-3 to TRBJ2-3, with D perhaps matching TRBD1 (5 bases). The length of the CDR3 is 13 residues. Germline CDR1 is ENHRY and CDR2 is SYGVKD. The CDR3 here is CAIREGGTDTQYF. The CDR3 nucleotides are TGTGCCATCCGTGAAGGGGGCACAGATACGCAGTATTTT.

This chain connects TRBV7-6 to TRBJ2-5; D ambiguous. CDR3 length: 16 residues. Germline-derived CDR1 and CDR2 are SGHVS and FNYEAQ. The ends were cut back, 5 bases at V and 0 bases at J, with 16 bases in the middle. The chain's CDR3 is CASSLNPYSDQETQYF. CDR3 nucleotide sequence: TGTGCCAGCAGCCTAAACCCCTACTCGGACCAAGAGACCCAGTACTTC.

The CDR3 protein is CAISGSEGKLEQFF. DNA for the CDR3: TGTGCCATCAGTGGTAGCGAAGGAAAACTAGAGCAGTTCTTC. J is TRBJ2-1 and V is TRBV10-3, with a possible D match to TRBD2 (5 bases). Trimming left V 4 bases short and J 10 bases short, with 17 bases between. The V gene's germline CDR1 is ENHRY and CDR2 SYGVKD. CDR3 length: 14 amino acids.

This rearrangement joins TRBV5-4 to TRBJ1-2; 9 bases match TRBD1. V shed 4 bases, J shed 4 bases, and the junction held 8 bases outside the gene matches. The CDR3 consists of 15 residues. Per germline, CDR1 SGHNT and CDR2 YYREEE (reference sequence). Here the CDR3 reads CASSQRDRAGYGYTF. The CDR3 nucleotides read TGTGCCAGCAGCCAAAGGGACAGGGCCGGCTATGGCTACACCTTC. The variable domain in full, with the rest retrieved from reference TRBV5-4 and TRBJ1-2, is ETGVTQSPTHLIKTRGQQVTLRCSSQSGHNTVSWYQQALGQGPQFIFQYYREEENGRGNFPPRFSGLQFPNYSSELNVNALELDDSALYLCASSQRDRAGYGYTFGSGTRLTVV.

Here the CDR3 reads CASSSTSGRGDTQYF. CDR3 sequence (DNA): TGTGCCAGCAGTTCCACTAGCGGGAGAGGAGATACGCAGTATTTT. The chain joins TRBV27 to TRBJ2-3, with TRBD2 matching over 11 bases. The germline gives CDR1 MNHEY, CDR2 SMNVEV (reference sequence). Germline trimming cut 4 bases from V and 5 bases from J; bases unmatched to any gene: 5. CDR3 length equals 15 residues.

CDR3 amino acids: CSATDTEAFF. The CDR3 DNA follows: TGCAGTGCTACGGACACTGAAGCTTTCTTT. V gene TRBV20-1 combines with J gene TRBJ1-1; no clear D. The germline CDR1 and CDR2 sequences are DFQATT and SNEGSKA (reference sequence). V dropped 4 bases and J dropped 3 bases, with 3 bases sitting between them. The CDR3 is 10 residues long.

V is TRBV5-4 and J is TRBJ1-1; 9 bases align to TRBD1. The V gene's germline CDR1 is SGHNT and CDR2 YYREEE (reference sequence). The CDR3 loop spans 15 amino acids. V shed 5 bases and J 4 bases; nucleotides not matched to a gene: 9. For the CDR3, the DNA is TGTGCCAGCAGACCGATGGACAGGGGAAGCACTGAAGCTTTCTTT. Its protein is CASRPMDRGSTEAFF. The full variable domain, in which reference TRBV5-4 and TRBJ1-1 provide the parts outside the CDR3, is ETGVTQSPTHLIKTRGQQVTLRCSSQSGHNTVSWYQQALGQGPQFIFQYYREEENGRGNFPPRFSGLQFPNYSSELNVNALELDDSALYLCASRPMDRGSTEAFFGQGTRLTVV.

The count of this clone is one. V gene TRBV11-3 combines with J gene TRBJ2-2; 13 positions match TRBD2. J was trimmed by 0 bases and V by 1 base; bases with no gene match: 5. The CDR3 totals 19 residues. CDR1 is SGHNT and CDR2 is YENEEA in the germline V gene. This CDR3 reads CASSLGGLAGVSNTGELFF. The CDR3 DNA reads TGTGCCAGCAGCTTAGGTGGACTAGCGGGAGTTTCGAACACCGGGGAGCTGTTTTTT.